This TCR beta chain is drawn from a study of technical replicates of blood from four donors. Only in-frame clones appear in the TCRdb table, and some are missing; sequencing was by immunoSEQ multiplex PCR. The sample includes about 81,000 clones, 80% to 90% of them seen just once. The ends were cut back, 0 bases at V and 10 bases at J, with 16 bases in the middle. This CDR3 region has 14 residues. Per the germline V gene, CDR1 is GTSNPN and CDR2 is SVGIG (reference sequence). The sequenced sample was PBMCs. The chain recombines TRBV30 with TRBJ2-1; D unclear. The source is a human donor in good health. Some clones in this sample may be carry-over from other donors' samples. In DNA, the CDR3 is TGTGCCTGGAGTGTACCACCGCAGCGCCCGGAGCAGTTCTTC. Amino acids: CAWSVPPQRPEQFF.